The rows below give T cell receptor beta chains drawn from one sample of a study of CXCR3-negative and CXCR3-positive naive CD8 T cells. TCRdb reprocessed the 5' RACE reads; each CDR3 protein has one entry and no DNA is given. Its table lists about 150,000 distinct CDR3 sequences. Sequencing used naive CXCR3+ CD8+ T cells from blood. These receptors were obtained from a human donor in good health. Some clones in this sample may be carry-over from other donors' samples. CDR3s include the opening cysteine and the closing phenylalanine or tryptophan.

V gene	J gene	CDR3 protein
TRBV15	TRBJ2-1	CATSRDLRIGTEDNEQFF
TRBV28	TRBJ2-5	CASRPSSAQETQYF
TRBV3-1	TRBJ2-1	CASSRRASSYNEQFF
TRBV27	TRBJ2-7	CASSFLGGDEQYF
TRBV7-9	TRBJ2-1	CASSSALVGRHEQFF
TRBV3-1	TRBJ2-1	CASSSPGGNGAVF
TRBV4-1	TRBJ2-1	CASSPLPGTSGGVSYNEQFF
TRBV4-3	TRBJ2-4	CASSQARRDGENIQYF
TRBV19	TRBJ2-1	CASSIGSGGNEQFF
TRBV6-5	TRBJ2-2	CASSYMTGISIREPGELFF
TRBV4-1	TRBJ2-7	CASSQAGLDGEQYF
TRBV28	TRBJ2-5	CASNRLGTSGSGWETQYF
TRBV6-1	TRBJ2-7	CASSERFQRGTAYEQYF
TRBV12-3/TRBV12-4	TRBJ2-1	CASSPSGLYNEQFF
TRBV14	TRBJ2-2	CASSQGRGQGDIGELFF
TRBV7-2	TRBJ2-7	CASSLAGDGYYEQYF
TRBV6-5	TRBJ2-1	CASSPTGFNEQFF
TRBV14	TRBJ2-7	CASSQEVTAGPSYEQYF
TRBV5-5	TRBJ2-2	CASSLRVAGGLSGELFF
TRBV28	TRBJ2-5	CASSLGLAGGPSLVSF
TRBV7-9	TRBJ2-3	CASSLQISSTDTQYF
TRBV29-1	TRBJ1-4	CSVETGQGAVTNEKLFF
TRBV6-2/TRBV6-3	TRBJ1-1	CASLQGAHTEAFF
TRBV7-9	TRBJ2-1	CATKQGLSSYNEQFF